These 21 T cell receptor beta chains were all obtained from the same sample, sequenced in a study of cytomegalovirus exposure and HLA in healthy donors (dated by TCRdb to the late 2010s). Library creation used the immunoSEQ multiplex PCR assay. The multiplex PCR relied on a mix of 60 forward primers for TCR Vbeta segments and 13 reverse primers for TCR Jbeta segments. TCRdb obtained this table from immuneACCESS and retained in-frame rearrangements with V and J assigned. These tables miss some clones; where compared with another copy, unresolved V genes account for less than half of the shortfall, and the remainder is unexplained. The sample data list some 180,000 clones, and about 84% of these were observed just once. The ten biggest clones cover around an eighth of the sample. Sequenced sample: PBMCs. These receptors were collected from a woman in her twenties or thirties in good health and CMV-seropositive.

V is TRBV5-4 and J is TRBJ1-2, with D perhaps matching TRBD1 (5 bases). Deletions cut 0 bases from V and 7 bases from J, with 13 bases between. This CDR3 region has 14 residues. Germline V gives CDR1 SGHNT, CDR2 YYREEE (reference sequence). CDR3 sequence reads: CASSLDWQGSGYTF. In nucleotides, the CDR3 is TGTGCCAGCAGCTTGGATTGGCAGGGTAGTGGCTACACCTTC.

The CDR3 DNA sequence: TGTGCCAGCAGTTCCACACAGGGTCGACAGCCCCAGCATTTT. Translating it yields CASSSTQGRQPQHF. This chain links TRBV5-6 with TRBJ1-5; perhaps TRBD1 as D (6 bases). With 5 bases removed from V and 7 bases from J, the gap between germline ends came to 16 bases. Germline V gives CDR1 SGHDT, CDR2 YYEEEE. The CDR3 totals 14 residues.

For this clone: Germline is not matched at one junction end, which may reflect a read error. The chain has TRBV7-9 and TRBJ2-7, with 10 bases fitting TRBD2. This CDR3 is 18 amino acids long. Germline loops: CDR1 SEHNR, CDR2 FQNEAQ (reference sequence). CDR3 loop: CSSSNLRAVGTSDYEQYF. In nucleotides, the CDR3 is TGTTCCAGCAGCAATCTTAGGGCCGTCGGGACTAGCGATTACGAGCAGTACTTC.

The CDR3, as DNA: TGTGCCAGCTCACGACAGGACAGGGGTAATGAGCAGTTCTTC. Its translation is CASSRQDRGNEQFF. V gene TRBV18 combines with J gene TRBJ2-1; 9 nucleotides agree with TRBD1. The CDR3 spans 14 residues. The germline V gene has CDR1 KGHSH and CDR2 LQKENI. J was trimmed by 7 bases and V by 4 bases; bases with no gene match: 5.

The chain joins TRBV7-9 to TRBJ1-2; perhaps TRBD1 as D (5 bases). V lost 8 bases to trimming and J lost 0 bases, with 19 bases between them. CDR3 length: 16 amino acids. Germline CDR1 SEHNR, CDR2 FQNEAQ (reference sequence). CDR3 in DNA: TGTGCCAGCCACATCATTCTGGGGCGAGCTAACTATGGCTACACCTTC. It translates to CASHIILGRANYGYTF.

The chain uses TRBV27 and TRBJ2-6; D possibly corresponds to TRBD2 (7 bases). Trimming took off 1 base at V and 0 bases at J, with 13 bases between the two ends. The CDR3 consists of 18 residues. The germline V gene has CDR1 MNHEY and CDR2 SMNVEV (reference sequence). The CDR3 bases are TGTGCCAGCAGTTTATTCCCGGGGGGACACTCTGGGGCCAACGTCCTGACTTTC. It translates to CASSLFPGGHSGANVLTF.

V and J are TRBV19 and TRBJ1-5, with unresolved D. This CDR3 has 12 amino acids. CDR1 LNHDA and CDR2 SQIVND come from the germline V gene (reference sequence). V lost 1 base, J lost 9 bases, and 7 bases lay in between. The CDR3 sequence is CASSIGARPQHF. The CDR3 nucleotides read TGTGCCAGTAGTATAGGAGCGCGGCCCCAGCATTTT.

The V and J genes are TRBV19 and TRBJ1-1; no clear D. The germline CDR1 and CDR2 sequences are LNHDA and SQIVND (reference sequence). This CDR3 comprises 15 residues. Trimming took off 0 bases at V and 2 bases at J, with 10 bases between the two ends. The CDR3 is CASSIDRGRNTEAFF. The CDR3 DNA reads TGTGCCAGTAGTATAGATCGGGGAAGAAACACTGAAGCTTTCTTT. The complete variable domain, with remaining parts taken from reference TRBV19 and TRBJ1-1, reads DGGITQSPKYLFRKEGQNVTLSCEQNLNHDAMYWYRQDPGQGLRLIYYSQIVNDFQKGDIAEGYSVSREKKESFPLTVTSAQKNPTAFYLCASSIDRGRNTEAFFGQGTRLTVV.

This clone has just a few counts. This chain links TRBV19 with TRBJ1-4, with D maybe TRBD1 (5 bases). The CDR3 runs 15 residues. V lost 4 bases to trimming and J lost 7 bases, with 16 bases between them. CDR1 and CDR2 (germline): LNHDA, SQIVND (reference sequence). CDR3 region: CASSTRGTSGEKLFF. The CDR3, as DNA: TGTGCCAGTAGTACCCGCGGGACTTCTGGTGAAAAACTGTTTTTT.

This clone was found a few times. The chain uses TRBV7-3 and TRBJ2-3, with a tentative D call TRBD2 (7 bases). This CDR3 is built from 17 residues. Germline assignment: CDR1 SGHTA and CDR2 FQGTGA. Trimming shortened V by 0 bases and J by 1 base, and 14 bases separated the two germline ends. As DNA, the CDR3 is TGTGCCAGCAGCTTAACTTCCGGAGGGGGGGGCACAGATACGCAGTATTTT. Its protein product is CASSLTSGGGGTDTQYF.

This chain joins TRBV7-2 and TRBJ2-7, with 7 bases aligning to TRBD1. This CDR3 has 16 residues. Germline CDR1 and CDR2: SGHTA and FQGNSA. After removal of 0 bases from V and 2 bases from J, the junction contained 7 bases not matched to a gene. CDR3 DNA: TGTGCCAGCAGCTTAGCACCGACAGGGCTCACCTACGAGCAGTACTTC. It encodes CASSLAPTGLTYEQYF.

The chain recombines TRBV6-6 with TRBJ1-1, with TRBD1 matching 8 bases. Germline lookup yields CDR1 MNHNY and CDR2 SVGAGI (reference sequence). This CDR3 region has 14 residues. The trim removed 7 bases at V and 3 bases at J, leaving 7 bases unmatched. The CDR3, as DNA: TGTGCCAGCACCTCTCAGGGGGCTGACACTGAAGCTTTCTTT. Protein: CASTSQGADTEAFF.

In nucleotides, the CDR3 is TGTGCCAGCAGCTTAAGACAGGGGGTAGACCAGTACTTC. It encodes CASSLRQGVDQYF. The J gene is TRBJ2-4, the V gene TRBV7-2; TRBD1 matches at 9 bases. The length of the CDR3 is 13 residues. Trimming cost V 2 bases and J 13 bases; bases outside gene matches: 6. Germline loops: CDR1 SGHTA, CDR2 FQGNSA.

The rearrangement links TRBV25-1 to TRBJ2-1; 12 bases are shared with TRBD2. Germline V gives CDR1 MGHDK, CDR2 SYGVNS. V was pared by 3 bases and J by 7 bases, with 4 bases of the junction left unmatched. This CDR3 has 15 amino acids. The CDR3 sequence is CASSDLAGGRNEQFF. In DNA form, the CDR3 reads TGTGCCAGCAGTGACCTAGCGGGAGGGAGGAATGAGCAGTTCTTC.

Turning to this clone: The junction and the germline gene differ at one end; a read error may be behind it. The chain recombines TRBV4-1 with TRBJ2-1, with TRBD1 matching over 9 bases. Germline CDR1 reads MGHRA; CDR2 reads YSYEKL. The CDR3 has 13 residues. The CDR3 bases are TGCGCCAGCAGCCCATTTCCGGGACAGGGTAGTGTCTTC. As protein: CASSPFPGQGSVF.

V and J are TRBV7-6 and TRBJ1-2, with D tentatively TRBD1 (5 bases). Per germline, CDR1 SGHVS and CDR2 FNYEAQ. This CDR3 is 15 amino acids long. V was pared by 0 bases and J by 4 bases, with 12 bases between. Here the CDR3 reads CASSLAKGFAYGYTF. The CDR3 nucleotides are TGTGCCAGCAGCTTAGCCAAGGGGTTCGCCTATGGCTACACCTTC.

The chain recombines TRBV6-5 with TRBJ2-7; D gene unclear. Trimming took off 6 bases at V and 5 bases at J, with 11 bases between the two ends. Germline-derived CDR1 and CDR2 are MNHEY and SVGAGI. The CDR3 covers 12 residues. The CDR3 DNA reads TGTGCCAGCAGGCGGTCAGTGGACGAGCAGTACTTC. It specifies CASRRSVDEQYF.

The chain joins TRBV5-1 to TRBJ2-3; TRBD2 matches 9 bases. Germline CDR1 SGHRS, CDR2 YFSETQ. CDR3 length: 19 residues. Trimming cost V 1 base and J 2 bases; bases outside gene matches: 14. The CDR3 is CASSLRLAGFEFNTDTQYF. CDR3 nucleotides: TGCGCCAGCAGCTTGAGGCTAGCGGGGTTTGAATTCAACACAGATACGCAGTATTTT.

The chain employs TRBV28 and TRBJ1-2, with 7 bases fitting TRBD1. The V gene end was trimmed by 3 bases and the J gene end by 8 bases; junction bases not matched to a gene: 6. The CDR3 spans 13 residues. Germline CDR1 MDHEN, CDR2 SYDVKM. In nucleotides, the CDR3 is TGTGCCAGCAGTTTCAGGGGGGTCAGGGGCTACACCTTC. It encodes CASSFRGVRGYTF.

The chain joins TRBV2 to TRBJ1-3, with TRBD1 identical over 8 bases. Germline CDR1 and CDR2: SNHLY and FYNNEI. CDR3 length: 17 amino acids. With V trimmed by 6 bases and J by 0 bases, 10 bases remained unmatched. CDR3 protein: CASRPPTGVLSGNTIYF. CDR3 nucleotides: TGTGCCAGCAGGCCCCCGACAGGGGTGCTCTCTGGAAACACCATATATTTT.

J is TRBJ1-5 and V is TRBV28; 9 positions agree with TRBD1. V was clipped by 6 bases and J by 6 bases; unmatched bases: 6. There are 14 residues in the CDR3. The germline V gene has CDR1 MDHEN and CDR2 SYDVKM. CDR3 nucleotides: TGTGCCAGCAGCGCAGACAGGGGGAGTCAGCCCCAGCATTTT. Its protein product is CASSADRGSQPQHF.